This T cell receptor beta chain was identified in a study of CD8+ T cells in alopecia areata. Study-level results: Sequences from scalp samples also cover resident alphabeta T cells of normal skin.

This clone has only a few counts. The antigen is undetermined. V lost 5 bases and J lost 7; bases outside the gene matches: 4. The germline V gene has CDR1 MNHNS and CDR2 SASEGT. The CDR3 spans 13 residues. RNA, once extracted, was reverse transcribed into cDNA for use as the sequencing template. The table came from immunoSEQ multiplex PCR; TCRdb's copy has only in-frame clones and leaves some out. The repertoire includes hundreds of thousands of clones, around 62% of them detected once, and 0.45% sits in the top ten. The receptor was isolated from a human donor with alopecia areata. The gene calls are TRBV6-1 and TRBJ2-7; the match to TRBD2 covers 11 bases. Sequenced here: CD4+ T cells sorted from blood, sampled at week 0. CDR3 in amino acids: CASSWRTSGEQYF. CDR3 DNA sequence: TGTGCCAGCAGTTGGCGGACTAGCGGGGAGCAGTACTTC.